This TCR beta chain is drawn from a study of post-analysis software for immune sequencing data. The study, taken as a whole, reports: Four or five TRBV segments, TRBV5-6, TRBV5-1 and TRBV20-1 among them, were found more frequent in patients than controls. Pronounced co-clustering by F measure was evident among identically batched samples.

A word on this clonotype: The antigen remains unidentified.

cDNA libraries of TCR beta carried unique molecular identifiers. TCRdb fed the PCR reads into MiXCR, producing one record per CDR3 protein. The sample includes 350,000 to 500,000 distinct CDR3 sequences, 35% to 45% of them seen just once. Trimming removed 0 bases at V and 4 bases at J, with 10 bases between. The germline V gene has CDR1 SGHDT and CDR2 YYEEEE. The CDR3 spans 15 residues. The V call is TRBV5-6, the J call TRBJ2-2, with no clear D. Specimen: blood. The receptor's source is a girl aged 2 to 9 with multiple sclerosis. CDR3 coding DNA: TGTGCCAGCAGCTTGGCTTTCGGGTTCACCGGGGAGCTGTTTTTT. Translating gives CASSLAFGFTGELFF.